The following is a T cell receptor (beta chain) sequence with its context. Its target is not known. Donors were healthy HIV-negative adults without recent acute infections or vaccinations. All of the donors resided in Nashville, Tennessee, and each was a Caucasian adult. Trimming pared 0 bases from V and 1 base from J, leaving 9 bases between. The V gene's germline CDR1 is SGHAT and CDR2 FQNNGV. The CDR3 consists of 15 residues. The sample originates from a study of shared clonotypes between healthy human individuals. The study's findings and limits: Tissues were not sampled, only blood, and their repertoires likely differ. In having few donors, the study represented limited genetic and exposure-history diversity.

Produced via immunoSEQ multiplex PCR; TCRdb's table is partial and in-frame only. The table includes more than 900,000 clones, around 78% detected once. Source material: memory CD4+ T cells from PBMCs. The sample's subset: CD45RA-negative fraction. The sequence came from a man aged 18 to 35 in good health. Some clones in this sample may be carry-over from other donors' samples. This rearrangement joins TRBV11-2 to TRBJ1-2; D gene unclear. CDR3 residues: CASSLDGTYNYGYTF. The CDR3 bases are TGTGCCAGCAGCTTAGACGGAACCTATAACTATGGCTACACCTTC. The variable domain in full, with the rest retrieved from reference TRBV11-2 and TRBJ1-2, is EAGVAQSPRYKIIEKRQSVAFWCNPISGHATLYWYQQILGQGPKLLIQFQNNGVVDDSQLPKDRFSAERLKGVDSTLKIQPAKLEDSAVYLCASSLDGTYNYGYTFGSGTRLTVV.